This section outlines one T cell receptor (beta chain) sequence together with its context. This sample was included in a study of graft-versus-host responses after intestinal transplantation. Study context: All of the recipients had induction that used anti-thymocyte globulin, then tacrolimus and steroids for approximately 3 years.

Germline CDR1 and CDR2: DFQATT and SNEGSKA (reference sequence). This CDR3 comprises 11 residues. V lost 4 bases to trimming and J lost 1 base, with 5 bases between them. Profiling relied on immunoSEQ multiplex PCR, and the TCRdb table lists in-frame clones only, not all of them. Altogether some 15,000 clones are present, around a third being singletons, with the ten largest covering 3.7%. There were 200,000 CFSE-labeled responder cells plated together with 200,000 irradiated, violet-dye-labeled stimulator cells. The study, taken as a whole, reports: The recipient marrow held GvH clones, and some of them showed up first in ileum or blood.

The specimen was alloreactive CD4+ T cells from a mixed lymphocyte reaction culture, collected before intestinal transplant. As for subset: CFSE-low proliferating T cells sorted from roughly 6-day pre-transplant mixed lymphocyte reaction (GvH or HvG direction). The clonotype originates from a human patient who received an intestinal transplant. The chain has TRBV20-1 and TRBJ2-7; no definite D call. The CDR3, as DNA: TGCAGTGCTAAAGGGTCCTACGAGCAGTACTTC. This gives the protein CSAKGSYEQYF.